This TCR beta chain was identified during a study of blood T cell repertoires in COVID-19. Study context: Collection of acute and convalescent COVID-19 samples took place in the United States, Italy and Spain. Sources were T cells, B-cell-depleted T cells, or PBMCs; the material itself was cDNA or gDNA.

Under the authors' procedure: Reference gene primer amplification gave nucleated cell count estimates. Data came from immunoSEQ multiplex PCR; TCRdb stores just in-frame clones and leaves some out. D and trimming were read from the DNA, whereas the V and J calls and clone size are those reported in that table. Of 300,000 to 350,000 clones in the sample, 80% to 90% were seen once. Germline-derived CDR1 and CDR2 are LNHDA and SQIVND (reference sequence). This CDR3 region has 14 residues. Unmatched junction bases numbered 7, after V lost 6 bases and J lost 3 bases. Followed over time, Seattle patients had been enrolled while infection was active.

This clonotype originated in a man aged 30 to 39 with COVID-19, enrolled during active disease. This chain uses TRBV19 with TRBJ2-7; 8 bases are shared with TRBD1. Sequenced sample: peripheral blood. The CDR3 sequence: CASSLRTGSYEQYF. CDR3 DNA: TGTGCCAGTAGCCTACGGACAGGGAGCTACGAGCAGTACTTC.